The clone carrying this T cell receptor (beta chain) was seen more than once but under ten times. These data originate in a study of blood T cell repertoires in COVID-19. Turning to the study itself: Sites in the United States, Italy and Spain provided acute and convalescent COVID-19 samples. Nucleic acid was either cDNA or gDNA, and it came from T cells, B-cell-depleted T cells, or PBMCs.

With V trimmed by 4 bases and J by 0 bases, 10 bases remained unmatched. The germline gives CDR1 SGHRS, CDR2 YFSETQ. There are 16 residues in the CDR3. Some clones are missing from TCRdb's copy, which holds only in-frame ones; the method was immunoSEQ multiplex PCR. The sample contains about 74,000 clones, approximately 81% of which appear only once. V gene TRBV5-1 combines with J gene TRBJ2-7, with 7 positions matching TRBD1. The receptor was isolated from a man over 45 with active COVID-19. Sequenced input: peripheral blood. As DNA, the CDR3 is TGCGCCAGCAGCCCGGAGATCGGGACAGTCTCCTACGAGCAGTACTTC. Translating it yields CASSPEIGTVSYEQYF.